This T cell receptor (beta chain) was obtained from a study of T cells in narcolepsy. Trimming took off 0 bases at V and 6 bases at J, with 11 bases between the two ends. CDR3 length: 14 residues. Per germline, CDR1 ENHRY and CDR2 SYGVKD. The protocol was immunoSEQ multiplex PCR, while the TCRdb copy is restricted to in-frame clones and leaves out a portion. The sample yields around 28,000 clones, about 85% seen once. The V and J genes are TRBV10-3 and TRBJ1-2, with a possible D match to TRBD1 (6 bases). Specimen: CD45RA- memory CD4+ T cells from PBMCs. This TCR came from a human donor with narcolepsy. CDR3 sequence (DNA): TGTGCCATCAGTGAGTCGCAGGGGCAGGATGGCTACACCTTC. It yields the protein CAISESQGQDGYTF.